This TCR beta chain was documented in a study of technical replicates of blood from a few donors. The V gene end was trimmed by 0 bases and the J gene end by 0 bases; junction bases not matched to a gene: 2. The CDR3 sequence is 16 residues long. Germline CDR1 reads SGHRS; CDR2 reads YFSETQ. Libraries were prepared by immunoSEQ multiplex PCR; TCRdb keeps only in-frame clonotypes and omits some of them. Among tens of thousands of clones, 95% to 98% were seen once, and the ten largest hold 0.22%. The origin of this receptor is a human donor in good health. Sample: T cells isolated from PBMCs. The rearrangement uses TRBV5-1 and TRBJ1-4; 7 bases are a match to TRBD1. The CDR3 region has the DNA TGCGCCAGCAGCTTGGCCGGACAGGCAACTAATGAAAAACTGTTTTTT. It specifies CASSLAGQATNEKLFF.